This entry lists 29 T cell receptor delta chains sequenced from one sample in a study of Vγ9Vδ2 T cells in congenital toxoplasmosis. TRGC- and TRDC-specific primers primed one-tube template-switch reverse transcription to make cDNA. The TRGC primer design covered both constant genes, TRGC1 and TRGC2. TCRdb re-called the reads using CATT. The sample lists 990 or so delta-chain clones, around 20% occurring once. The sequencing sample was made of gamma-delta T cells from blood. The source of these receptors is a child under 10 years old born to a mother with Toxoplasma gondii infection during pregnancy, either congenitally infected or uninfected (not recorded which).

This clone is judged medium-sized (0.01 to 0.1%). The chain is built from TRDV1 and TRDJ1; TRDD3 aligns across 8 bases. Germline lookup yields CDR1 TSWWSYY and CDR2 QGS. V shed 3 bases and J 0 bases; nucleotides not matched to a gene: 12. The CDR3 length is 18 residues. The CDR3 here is CALGDPKTGGSYTDKLIF. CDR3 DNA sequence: TGTGCTCTTGGGGATCCAAAGACTGGGGGTTCCTACACCGATAAACTCATCTTT.

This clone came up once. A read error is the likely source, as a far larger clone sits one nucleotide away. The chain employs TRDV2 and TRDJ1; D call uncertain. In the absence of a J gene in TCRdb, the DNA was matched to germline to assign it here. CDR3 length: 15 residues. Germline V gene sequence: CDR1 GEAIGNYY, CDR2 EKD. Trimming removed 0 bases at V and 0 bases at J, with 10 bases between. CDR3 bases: TGTGCCTGTGACACCATAGGGCGAAACACCGATAAACTCATCTTT. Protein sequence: CACDTIGRNTDKLIF.

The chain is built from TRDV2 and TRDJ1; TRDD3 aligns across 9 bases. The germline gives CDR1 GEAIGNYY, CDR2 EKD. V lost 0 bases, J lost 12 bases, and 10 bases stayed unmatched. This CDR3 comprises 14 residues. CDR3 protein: CACDTVGDKGSIIF. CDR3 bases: TGTGCCTGTGACACCGTGGGGGATAAGGGATCGATCATCTTT.

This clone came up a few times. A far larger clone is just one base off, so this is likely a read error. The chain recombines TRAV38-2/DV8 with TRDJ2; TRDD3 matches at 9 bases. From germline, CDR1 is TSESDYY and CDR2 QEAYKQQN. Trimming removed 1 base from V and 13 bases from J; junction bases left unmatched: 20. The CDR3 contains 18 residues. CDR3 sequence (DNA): TGTGCTTATAGGAGCACTCAATTGAAGTACTGGGGGAAGGTTGGACTCTTCTTT. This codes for CAYRSTQLKYWGKVGLFF.

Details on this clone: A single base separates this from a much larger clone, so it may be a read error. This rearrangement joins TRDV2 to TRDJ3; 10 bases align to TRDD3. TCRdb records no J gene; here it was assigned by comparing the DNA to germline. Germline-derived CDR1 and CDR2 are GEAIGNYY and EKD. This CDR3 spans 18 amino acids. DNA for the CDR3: TGTGCCAGTGACACAGGGGGATACGACTCCTGGGACACCCGACAGATGTTTTTC. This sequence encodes CASDTGGYDSWDTRQMFF.

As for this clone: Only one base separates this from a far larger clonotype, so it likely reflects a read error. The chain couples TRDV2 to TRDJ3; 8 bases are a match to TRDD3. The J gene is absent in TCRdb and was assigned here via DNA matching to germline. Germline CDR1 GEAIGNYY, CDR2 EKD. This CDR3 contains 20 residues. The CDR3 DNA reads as TGTGCCTGTCACACAACATGGGGGATTCCTAGCTCCTGGGACACCCGACAGATGTTTTTC. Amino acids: CACHTTWGIPSSWDTRQMFF.

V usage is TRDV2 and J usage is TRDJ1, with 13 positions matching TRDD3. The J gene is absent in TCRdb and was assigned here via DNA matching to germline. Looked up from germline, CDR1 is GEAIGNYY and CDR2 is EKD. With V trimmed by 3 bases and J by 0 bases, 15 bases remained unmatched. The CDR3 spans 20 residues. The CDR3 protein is CACDAVRDWGIRQYTDKLIF. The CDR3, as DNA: TGTGCCTGTGACGCCGTTAGGGACTGGGGGATACGTCAGTACACCGATAAACTCATCTTT.

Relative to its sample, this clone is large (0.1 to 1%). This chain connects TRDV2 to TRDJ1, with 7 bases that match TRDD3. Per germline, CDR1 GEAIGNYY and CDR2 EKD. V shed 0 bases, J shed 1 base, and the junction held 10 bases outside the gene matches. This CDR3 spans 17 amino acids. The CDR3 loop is CACDTVGYESSTDKLIF. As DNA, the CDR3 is TGTGCCTGTGACACCGTTGGATACGAAAGTAGCACCGATAAACTCATCTTT.

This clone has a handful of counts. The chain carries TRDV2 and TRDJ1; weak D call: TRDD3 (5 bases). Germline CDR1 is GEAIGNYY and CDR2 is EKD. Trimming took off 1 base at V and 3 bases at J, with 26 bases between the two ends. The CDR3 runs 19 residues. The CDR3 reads CACDTIAADEGMEADKLIF. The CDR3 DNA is TGTGCCTGTGACACTATTGCCGCCGATGAAGGGATGGAGGCCGATAAACTCATCTTT.

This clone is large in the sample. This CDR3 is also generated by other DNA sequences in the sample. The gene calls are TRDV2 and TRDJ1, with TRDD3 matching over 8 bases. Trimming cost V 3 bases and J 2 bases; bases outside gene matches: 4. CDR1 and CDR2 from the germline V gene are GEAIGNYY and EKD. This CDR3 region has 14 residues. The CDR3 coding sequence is TGTGCCTGTGACCTACTGGGGGGGACCGATAAACTCATCTTT. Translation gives CACDLLGGTDKLIF.

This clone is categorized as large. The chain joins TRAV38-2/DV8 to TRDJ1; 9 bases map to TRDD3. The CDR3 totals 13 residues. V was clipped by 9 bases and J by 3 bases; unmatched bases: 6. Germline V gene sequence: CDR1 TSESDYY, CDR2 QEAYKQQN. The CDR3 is CACSGIRSDKLIF. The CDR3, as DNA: TGTGCTTGCTCGGGGATACGTTCCGATAAACTCATCTTT.

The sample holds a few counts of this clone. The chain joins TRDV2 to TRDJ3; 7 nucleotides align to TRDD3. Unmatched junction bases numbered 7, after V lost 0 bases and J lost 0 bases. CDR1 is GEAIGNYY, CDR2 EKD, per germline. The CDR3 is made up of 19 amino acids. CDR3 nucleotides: TGTGCCTGTGACACCGGGGGGATCAACCCCTCCTGGGACACCCGACAGATGTTTTTC. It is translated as CACDTGGINPSWDTRQMFF.

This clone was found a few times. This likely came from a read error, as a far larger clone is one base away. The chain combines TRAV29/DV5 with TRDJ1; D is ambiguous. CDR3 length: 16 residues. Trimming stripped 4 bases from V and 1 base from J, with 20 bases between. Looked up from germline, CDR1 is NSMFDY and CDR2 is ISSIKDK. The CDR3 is CAAVTLPWWVTDKLIF. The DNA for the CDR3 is TGTGCAGCAGTAACTCTCCCTTGGTGGGTCACCGATAAACTCATCTTT.

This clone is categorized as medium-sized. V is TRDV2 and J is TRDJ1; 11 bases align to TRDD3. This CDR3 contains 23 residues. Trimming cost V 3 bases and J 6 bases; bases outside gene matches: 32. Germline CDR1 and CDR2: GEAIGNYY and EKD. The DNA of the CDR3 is TGTGCCTGTGACGGAGTAGGGGAGTCCTTACTGGGGGATATCACGCGGGCAGCCAATAAACTCATCTTT. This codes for CACDGVGESLLGDITRAANKLIF.

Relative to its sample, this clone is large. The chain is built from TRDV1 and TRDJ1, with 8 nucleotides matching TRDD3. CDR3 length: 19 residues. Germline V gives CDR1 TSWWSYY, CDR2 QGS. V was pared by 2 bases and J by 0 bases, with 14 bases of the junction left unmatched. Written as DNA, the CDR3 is TGTGCTCTTGGGGAAAGTTCCCAGGGTGGGGATACAGACACCGATAAACTCATCTTT. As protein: CALGESSQGGDTDTDKLIF.

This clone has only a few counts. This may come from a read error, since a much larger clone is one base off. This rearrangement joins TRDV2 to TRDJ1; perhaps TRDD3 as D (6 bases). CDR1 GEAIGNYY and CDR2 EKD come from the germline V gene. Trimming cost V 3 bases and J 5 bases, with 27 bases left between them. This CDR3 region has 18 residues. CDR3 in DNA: TGTGCCTGTGACCGCCTAGCTGGGGAAAGGGGAAGACCAGATAAACTCATCTTT. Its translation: CACDRLAGERGRPDKLIF.

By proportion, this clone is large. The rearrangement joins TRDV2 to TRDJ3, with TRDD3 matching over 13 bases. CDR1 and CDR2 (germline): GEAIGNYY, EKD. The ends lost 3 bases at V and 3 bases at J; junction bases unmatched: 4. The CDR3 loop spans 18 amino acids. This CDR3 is CACDLLGDTNWDTRQMFF. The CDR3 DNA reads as TGTGCCTGTGACCTACTGGGGGATACGAACTGGGACACCCGACAGATGTTTTTC.

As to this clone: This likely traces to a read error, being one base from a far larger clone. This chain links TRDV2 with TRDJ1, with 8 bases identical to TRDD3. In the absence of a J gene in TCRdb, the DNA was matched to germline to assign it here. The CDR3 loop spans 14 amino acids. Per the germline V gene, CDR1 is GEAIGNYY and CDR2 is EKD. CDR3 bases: TGTGCATGTGACTTACTGGGGGGAACCGATAAACTCATCTTT. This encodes CACDLLGGTDKLIF.

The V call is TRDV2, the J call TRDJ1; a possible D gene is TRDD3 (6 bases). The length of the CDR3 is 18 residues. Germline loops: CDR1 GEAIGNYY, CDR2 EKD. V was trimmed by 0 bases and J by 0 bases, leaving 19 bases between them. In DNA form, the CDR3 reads TGTGCCTGTGACACCGTGGGGACGTTACTGGGAGACACCGATAAACTCATCTTT. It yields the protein CACDTVGTLLGDTDKLIF.

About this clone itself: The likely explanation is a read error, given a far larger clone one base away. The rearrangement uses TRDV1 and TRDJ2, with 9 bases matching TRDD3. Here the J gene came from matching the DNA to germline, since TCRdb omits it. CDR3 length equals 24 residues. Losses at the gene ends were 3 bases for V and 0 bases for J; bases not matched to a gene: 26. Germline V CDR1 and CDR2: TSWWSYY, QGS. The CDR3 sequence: CALGDPRPLSRRLGDPALTAQLFF. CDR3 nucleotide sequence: TGTGCTCTTGGGGACCCCCGCCCCCTTTCACGAAGACTGGGGGACCCCGCTTTGACAGCACAACTCTTCTTT.

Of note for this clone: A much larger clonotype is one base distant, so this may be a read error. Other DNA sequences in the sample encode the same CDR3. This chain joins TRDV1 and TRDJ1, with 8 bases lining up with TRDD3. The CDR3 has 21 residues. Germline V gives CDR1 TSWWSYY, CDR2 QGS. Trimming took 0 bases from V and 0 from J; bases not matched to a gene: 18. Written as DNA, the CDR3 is TGTGCTCTTGGGGAACTAAGATCGCAGGGGGGGATAAGAGGGTACACCGATAAACTCATCTTT. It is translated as CALGELRSQGGIRGYTDKLIF.

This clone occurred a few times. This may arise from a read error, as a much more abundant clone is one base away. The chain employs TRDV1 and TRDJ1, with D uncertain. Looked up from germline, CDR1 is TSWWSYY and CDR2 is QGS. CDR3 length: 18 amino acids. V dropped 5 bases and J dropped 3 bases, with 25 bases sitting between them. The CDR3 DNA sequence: TGTGCTCTTGGGCAATTCCACTATACACCACCAGGGCCCGATAAACTCATCTTT. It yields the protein CALGQFHYTPPGPDKLIF.

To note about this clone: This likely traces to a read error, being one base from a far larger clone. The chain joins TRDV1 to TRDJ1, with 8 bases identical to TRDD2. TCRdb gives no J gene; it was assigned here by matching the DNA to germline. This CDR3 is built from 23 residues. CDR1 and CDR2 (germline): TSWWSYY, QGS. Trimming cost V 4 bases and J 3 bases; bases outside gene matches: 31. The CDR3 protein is CALGGEYLPTLGLRARGPDKLIF. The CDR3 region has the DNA TGTGCTCTTGGGGGCGAATATCTTCCTACTTTGGGTTTACGAGCTAGGGGCCCCGATAAACTCATCTTT.

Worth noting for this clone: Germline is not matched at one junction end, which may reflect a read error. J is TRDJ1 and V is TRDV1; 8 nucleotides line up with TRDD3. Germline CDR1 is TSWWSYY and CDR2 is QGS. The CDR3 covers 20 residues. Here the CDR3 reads CAPGPHSGIRTTSHTDKLIF. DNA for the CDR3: TGTGCTCCTGGGCCTCACTCAGGGATACGCACTACCTCTCACACCGATAAACTCATCTTT.

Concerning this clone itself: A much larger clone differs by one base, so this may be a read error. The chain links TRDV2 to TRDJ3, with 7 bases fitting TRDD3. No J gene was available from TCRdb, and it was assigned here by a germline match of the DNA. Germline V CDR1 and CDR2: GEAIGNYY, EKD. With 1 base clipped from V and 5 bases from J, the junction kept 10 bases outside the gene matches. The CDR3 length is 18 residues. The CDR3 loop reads CACDTLGAATRDTRQMFF. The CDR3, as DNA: TGTGCCTGTGACACGCTGGGGGCCGCAACCCGGGACACCCGACAGATGTTTTTC.

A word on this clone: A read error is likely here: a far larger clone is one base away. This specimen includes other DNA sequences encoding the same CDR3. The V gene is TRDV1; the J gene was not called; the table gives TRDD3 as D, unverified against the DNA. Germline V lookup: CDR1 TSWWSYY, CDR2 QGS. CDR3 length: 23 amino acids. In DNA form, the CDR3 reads TGTGCTCTTGGGACCCGCGCAGGCCTTCCTACACTGGGGGATACTCCGGGATCAACAAAGCTCATCTTT. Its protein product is CALGTRAGLPTLGDTPGSTKLIF.

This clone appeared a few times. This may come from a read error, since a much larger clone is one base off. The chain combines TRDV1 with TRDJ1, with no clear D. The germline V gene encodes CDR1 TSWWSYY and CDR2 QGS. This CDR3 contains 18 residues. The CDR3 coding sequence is TGTGCTATTGGGCAATTCCACTATACACCACTAGGGCCCGATAAACTCATCTTT. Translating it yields CAIGQFHYTPLGPDKLIF.

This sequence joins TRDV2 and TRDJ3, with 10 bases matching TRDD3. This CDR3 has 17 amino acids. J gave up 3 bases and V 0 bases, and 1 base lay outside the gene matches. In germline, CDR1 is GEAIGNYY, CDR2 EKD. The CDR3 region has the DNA TGTGCCTGTGACACCGCTGGGGGATACTGGGACACCCGACAGATGTTTTTC. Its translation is CACDTAGGYWDTRQMFF.

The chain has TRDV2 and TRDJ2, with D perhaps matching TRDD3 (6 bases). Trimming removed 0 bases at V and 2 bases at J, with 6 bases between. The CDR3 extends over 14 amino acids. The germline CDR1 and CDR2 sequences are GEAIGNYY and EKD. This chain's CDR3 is CACDTWGLTAQLFF. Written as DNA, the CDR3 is TGTGCCTGTGACACCTGGGGGTTGACAGCACAACTCTTCTTT.